These T cell receptor beta chains were read from a single sample in a study. In TCRdb, the RT-PCR reads were re-called with MiXCR into one record per CDR3 protein. Of 550,000 to 750,000 distinct CDR3 sequences listed, approximately 14% were seen once; the top ten hold 3.6%. Sequencing input: memory CD4+ T cells from blood. The receptors come from a female donor in good health, serving as a healthy control. Each CDR3 is given with its conserved first and last residue. The order of the fields is V gene, D gene, J gene, clone size, CDR3 protein, CDR3 DNA. A D gene is named only where the DNA matches it firmly. Size is omitted from some rows. Given values are once, few, many or a class for expanded clones.

TRBV20-1	TRBD2	TRBJ2-5	-	CSAATSGSETQYF	TGCAGTGCCGCTACTAGCGGGAGCGAGACCCAGTACTTC
TRBV28	TRBD1	TRBJ2-5	-	CASSFRGTGKETQYF	TGTGCCAGCAGTTTTCGCGGGACAGGAAAAGAGACCCAGTACTTC
TRBV6-5	-	TRBJ1-5	-	CASSQGWKEPQHF	TGTGCCAGCAGCCAGGGGTGGAAGGAGCCCCAGCATTTT
TRBV5-1	-	TRBJ2-1	many	CASSFGDYNEQFF	TGCGCCAGCAGCTTCGGAGACTACAATGAGCAGTTCTTC
TRBV5-1	-	TRBJ1-3	few	CASSFTGSSGNTIYF	TGCGCCAGCAGCTTTACAGGGAGCTCTGGAAACACCATATATTTT
TRBV24-1	TRBD1	TRBJ2-7	-	CATSVSGQWLGQYF	TGTGCCACCAGTGTATCGGGACAGTGGTTGGGGCAGTACTTC
TRBV7-6	-	TRBJ2-1	-	CASSRNNRQRGYNEQFF	TGTGCCAGCAGCCGGAATAACAGGCAACGCGGATACAATGAGCAGTTCTTC
TRBV12-5	TRBD2	TRBJ2-3	-	CASGLTSGIGLDTQYF	TGTGCTAGTGGTTTGACTAGCGGGATTGGATTAGATACGCAGTATTTT
TRBV6-9	TRBD2	TRBJ2-7	-	CASSPIPLAGGTYEQYF	TGTGCCAGCAGCCCCATCCCACTAGCGGGAGGGACCTACGAGCAGTACTTC
TRBV4-3	TRBD2	TRBJ2-4	many	CASSQRTSGSGENIQYF	TGCGCCAGCAGCCAACGGACTAGCGGGAGTGGGGAAAACATTCAGTACTTC
TRBV7-2	TRBD1	TRBJ1-4	few	CASGRDRTNEKLFF	TGTGCCAGTGGAAGGGACAGAACTAATGAAAAACTGTTTTTT
TRBV6-6	TRBD1	TRBJ2-1	-	CASGDRGINEQFF	TGTGCCAGCGGAGACAGGGGGATAAATGAGCAGTTCTTC
TRBV7-2	TRBD1	TRBJ1-4	-	CASSPGQGVAKLFF	TGTGCCAGCAGCCCTGGACAGGGGGTAGCTAAACTGTTTTTT
TRBV24-1	-	TRBJ2-1	-	CATSRSAPEQFF	TGTGCCACCAGTCGTTCAGCCCCTGAGCAGTTCTTC
TRBV6-7	-	TRBJ1-2	few	CASRRIGFYGYTF	TGTGCCAGCAGACGTATCGGGTTCTATGGCTACACCTTC
TRBV20-1	TRBD1	TRBJ2-7	-	CSAARETGGRQYF	TGCAGTGCCGCGCGTGAGACAGGGGGTCGGCAGTACTTC
TRBV7-2	-	TRBJ2-2	many	CASSTQNTGELFF	TGTGCCAGCAGCACCCAGAACACCGGGGAGCTGTTTTTT
TRBV2	-	TRBJ1-5	few	CASTPGDNQPQHF	TGTGCCAGCACACCAGGGGACAATCAGCCCCAGCATTTT
TRBV7-2	-	TRBJ2-5	-	CASSLSGPLQETQYF	TGTGCCAGCAGCTTGAGCGGGCCCCTACAAGAGACCCAGTACTTC
TRBV12-3/TRBV12-4	TRBD1	TRBJ2-3	many	CASSLTGASTDTQYF	TGTGCCAGCAGTTTGACAGGGGCTAGCACAGATACGCAGTATTTT
TRBV18	-	TRBJ1-2	few	CASSPQGAYTF	TGTGCCAGCTCACCTCAAGGAGCCTACACCTTC
TRBV28	-	TRBJ1-4	-	CASSRQREGEKLFF	TGTGCCAGCAGTAGACAGCGAGAAGGAGAAAAACTGTTTTTT
TRBV27	-	TRBJ1-1	-	CASSLSNTGRTEAFF	TGTGCCAGCAGTTTGAGCAACACAGGGAGGACTGAAGCTTTCTTT